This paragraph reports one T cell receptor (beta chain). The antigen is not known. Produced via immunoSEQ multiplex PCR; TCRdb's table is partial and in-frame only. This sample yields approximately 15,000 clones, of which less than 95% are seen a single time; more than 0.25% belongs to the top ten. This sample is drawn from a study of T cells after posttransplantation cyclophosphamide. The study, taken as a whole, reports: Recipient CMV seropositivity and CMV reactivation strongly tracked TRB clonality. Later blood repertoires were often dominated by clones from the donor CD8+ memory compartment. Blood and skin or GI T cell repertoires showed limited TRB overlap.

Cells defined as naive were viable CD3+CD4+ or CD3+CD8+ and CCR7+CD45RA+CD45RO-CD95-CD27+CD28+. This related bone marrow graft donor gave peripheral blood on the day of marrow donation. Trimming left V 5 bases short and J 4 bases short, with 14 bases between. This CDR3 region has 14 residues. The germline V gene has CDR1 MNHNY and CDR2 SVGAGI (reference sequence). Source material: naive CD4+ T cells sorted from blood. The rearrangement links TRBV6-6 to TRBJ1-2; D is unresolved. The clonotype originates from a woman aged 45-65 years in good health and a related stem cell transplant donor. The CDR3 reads CASSPREDGYGYTF. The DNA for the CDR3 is TGTGCCAGCAGTCCAAGGGAGGATGGCTATGGCTACACCTTC.